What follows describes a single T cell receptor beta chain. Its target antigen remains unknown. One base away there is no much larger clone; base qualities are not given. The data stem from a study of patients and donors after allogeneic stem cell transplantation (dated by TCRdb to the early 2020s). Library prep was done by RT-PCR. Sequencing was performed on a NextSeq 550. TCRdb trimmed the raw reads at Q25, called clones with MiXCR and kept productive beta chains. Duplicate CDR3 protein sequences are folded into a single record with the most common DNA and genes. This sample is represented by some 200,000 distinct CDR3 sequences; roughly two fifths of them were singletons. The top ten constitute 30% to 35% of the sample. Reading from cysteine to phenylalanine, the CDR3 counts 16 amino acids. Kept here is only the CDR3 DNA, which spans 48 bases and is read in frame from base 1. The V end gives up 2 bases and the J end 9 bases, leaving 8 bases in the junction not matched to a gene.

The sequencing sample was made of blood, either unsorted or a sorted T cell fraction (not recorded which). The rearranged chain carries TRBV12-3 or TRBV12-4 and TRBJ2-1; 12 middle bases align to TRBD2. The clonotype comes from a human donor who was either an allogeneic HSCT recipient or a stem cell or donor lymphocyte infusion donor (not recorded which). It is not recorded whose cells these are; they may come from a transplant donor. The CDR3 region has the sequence CASSLLPSGRASEQFF. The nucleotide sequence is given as TGTGCCAGCAGTTTACTTCCTAGCGGGAGGGCCAGTGAGCAGTTCTTC.